Below, one T cell receptor beta chain is given with its context. Its matching antigen is unknown. The CDR3 spans 13 residues. With 3 bases removed from V and 4 bases from J, the gap between germline ends came to 12 bases. CDR1 is SQVTM, CDR2 ANQGSEA, per germline. The TCR beta CDR3 regions underwent amplification from RNA transcripts. The first round was an RT-PCR with HTBI primers, and the second round was a multiplex PCR. In TCRdb, the multiplex PCR reads were re-called with MiXCR into one record per CDR3 protein. The sample contains about 1.1 million distinct CDR3 sequences, approximately 35% of which appear only once. The sample is drawn from a study of Graves' ophthalmopathy and Graves' hyperthyroidism. At the level of the study: By definition, stable hyperthyroidism involved no ophthalmopathy within 18 months of follow-up.

Exclusion covered patients with other autoimmune diseases or uncontrolled infections (as well as pregnancy or lactation). Study-level findings and limits: Among thyroid clonotypes expanded above 0.001 frequency, most also appeared in blood.

The genes are TRBV29-1 and TRBJ1-1; D is perhaps TRBD1 (6 bases). Material: peripheral blood or thyroid tissue (not recorded which). This clonotype was sampled from an adult man with Graves' hyperthyroidism. The CDR3 nucleotides read TGCAGCGTTGAGGACAGTGGGACCACTGAAGCTTTCTTT. As protein: CSVEDSGTTEAFF. Full variable domain (outside the CDR3, taken from reference TRBV29-1 and TRBJ1-1): SAVISQKPSRDICQRGTSLTIQCQVDSQVTMMFWYRQQPGQSLTLIATANQGSEATYESGFVIDKFPISRPNLTFSTLTVSNMSPEDSSIYLCSVEDSGTTEAFFGQGTRLTVV.